Listed below are T cell receptor beta chains from one sample, sequenced in a study of blood T cell repertoires in COVID-19. Method: immunoSEQ multiplex PCR; TCRdb's copy keeps in-frame clones and lacks some. Among 200,000 to 300,000 clones listed, around 81% were seen once. The sequenced sample was peripheral blood. All receptors come from a woman in her sixties or seventies with active or convalescent COVID-19. Each CDR3 is given with its conserved first and last residue. Fields, in order: D gene, J gene, clone size, V gene, CDR3 DNA, CDR3 protein. The D gene is left open where the match is weak. Only part of the rows carry a size: once, few, many, or a class if the clone is expanded.

NA,TRBJ1-1,NA,TRBV30,TGTGCCTGGAGTCCCCACCGGGAGGCTGAAGCTTTCTTT,CAWSPHREAEAFF
TRBD1,TRBJ1-5,NA,TRBV5-6,TGTGCCAGCAGCTGGACAGGGGGTGCAGGCAATCAGCCCCAGCATTTT,CASSWTGGAGNQPQHF
NA,TRBJ2-5,once,TRBV5-6,TGTGCCAGCAGCTTTTCTACCAAAGAGACCCAGTACTTC,CASSFSTKETQYF
TRBD2,TRBJ2-3,NA,TRBV19,TGTGCCAGTAGTATCGATTGGACTAGCGGGGGTAGCACAGATACGCAGTATTTT,CASSIDWTSGGSTDTQYF
TRBD2,TRBJ2-3,once,TRBV5-8,TGTGCCAGCAGCACCGGACTAGCGGGGGAGGTAGATACGCAGTATTTT,CASSTGLAGEVDTQYF
TRBD2,TRBJ2-1,NA,TRBV2,TGTGCCAGCACCCAACTAGCGGAGAATTACAATGAGCAGTTCTTC,CASTQLAENYNEQFF
NA,TRBJ2-6,NA,TRBV7-2,TGTGCCAGCAGCTCACCCTATGGGGCCAACGTCCTGACTTTC,CASSSPYGANVLTF
NA,TRBJ1-3,NA,TRBV28,TGTGCCAGCAGCGTGTCAGTACCTGGAAACACCATATATTTT,CASSVSVPGNTIYF
TRBD2,TRBJ2-5,NA,TRBV4-1,TGCGCCAGCAGGCGGACTAGCGGGTCACAAGAGACCCAGTACTTC,CASRRTSGSQETQYF
NA,TRBJ1-6,NA,TRBV6-7,TGTGCCAGCTGGCAGGGAGGGAGCTCCTATAATTCACCCCTCCACTTT,CASWQGGSSYNSPLHF
NA,TRBJ1-3,once,TRBV9,TGTGCCAGCAGCGTGGGCCCCTCGGGGAGCTCTGGAAACACCATATATTTT,CASSVGPSGSSGNTIYF
TRBD2,TRBJ2-1,NA,TRBV28,TGTGCCAGCAGTTTATTTCTCGGGCGGGAGGAGTACAATGAGCAGTTCTTC,CASSLFLGREEYNEQFF
TRBD1,TRBJ1-6,NA,TRBV6-5,TGTGCCAGCAACTTAGGACAGGGGTATTCACCCCTCCACTTT,CASNLGQGYSPLHF
NA,TRBJ1-5,NA,TRBV24-1,TGTGCCACCAGTGACCCGGGGGATCATCAGCCCCAGCATTTT,CATSDPGDHQPQHF
NA,TRBJ1-5,NA,TRBV28,TGTGCCACCCGGACTCTTCATAGCAATCAGCCCCAGCATTTT,CATRTLHSNQPQHF
TRBD1,TRBJ1-5,NA,TRBV6-1,TGTGCCAGCAGTGAACGGACAGGTCTTGCTACTAATCAGCCCCAGCATTTT,CASSERTGLATNQPQHF
TRBD1,TRBJ1-6,NA,TRBV6-1,TGTGCCAGCAGTGATTTAGGACAGGGGAATTCACCCCTCCACTTT,CASSDLGQGNSPLHF
NA,TRBJ2-2,NA,TRBV5-6,TGTGCCAGCAGCTTGGTGGTTCCAAGCTCCACCGGGGAGCTGTTTTTT,CASSLVVPSSTGELFF
NA,TRBJ2-6,NA,TRBV5-1,TGCGCCAGCAGCTTCCGGACAGCAAACTCTGGGGCCAACGTCCTGACTTTC,CASSFRTANSGANVLTF
NA,TRBJ2-6,NA,TRBV27,TGTGCCAGCAGTCCCGGACAGTTCAGCTCTGGGGCCAACGTCCTGACTTTC,CASSPGQFSSGANVLTF
NA,TRBJ2-3,NA,TRBV7-9,TGTGCCAGCAGCCCCACGGGACTGGATACGCAGTATTTT,CASSPTGLDTQYF
NA,TRBJ1-1,NA,TRBV7-2,TGTGCCAGCAGCTTAGACAGATGGAACACTGAAGCTTTCTTT,CASSLDRWNTEAFF
NA,TRBJ1-2,NA,TRBV5-1,TGCGCCAGCAGCTTGGAGTTTTTGGGGGGGCACGGCTACACCTTC,CASSLEFLGGHGYTF
NA,TRBJ1-4,once,TRBV25-1,TGTGCCAGCAGCTTGGGGGAGGGAAAACTGTTTTTT,CASSLGEGKLFF
NA,TRBJ2-7,NA,TRBV7-2,TGTGCCAGCAGCTTAGGTGGAGGGGCTATTTCCTACGAGCAGTACTTC,CASSLGGGAISYEQYF
NA,TRBJ2-6,NA,TRBV29-1,TGCAGCGTTGCAGGTCCTGGGGCCAACGTCCTGACTTTC,CSVAGPGANVLTF
TRBD1,TRBJ1-4,few,TRBV6-5,TGTGCCAGCAGTCCACAACAGGGGGCGGGTGAAAAACTGTTTTTT,CASSPQQGAGEKLFF
TRBD1,TRBJ2-5,NA,TRBV4-1,TGCGCCAGCAGCCCTCAACAGGGGGACGAGACCCAGTACTTC,CASSPQQGDETQYF
NA,TRBJ2-6,NA,TRBV7-2,TGTGCCAGCAGCTTAGCCAGCGGATACTCTGGGGCCAACGTCCTGACTTTC,CASSLASGYSGANVLTF
TRBD1,TRBJ1-1,NA,TRBV7-9,TGTGCCAGCCGGGGACAGGCTAACACTGAAGCTTTCTTT,CASRGQANTEAFF
NA,TRBJ1-4,NA,TRBV6-5,TGTGCCAGCAGTTACTCGGCAGGGGAGAATGAAAAACTGTTTTTT,CASSYSAGENEKLFF
NA,TRBJ2-5,NA,TRBV28,TGTGCCAGCAGTCTGGGGGGTGGAGAGACCCAGTACTTC,CASSLGGGETQYF
NA,TRBJ2-2,NA,TRBV29-1,TGCAGCGTTGTGGCGGGGTCGAGGACCGGGGAGCTGTTTTTT,CSVVAGSRTGELFF
NA,TRBJ2-7,NA,TRBV12-3/TRBV12-4,TGTGCCAGCACCTGGGGGGACTCCTACGAGCAGTACTTC,CASTWGDSYEQYF
TRBD1,TRBJ1-5,NA,TRBV5-4,TGTGCCAGCAGCCTGGACAGGGATCAGCCCCAGCATTTT,CASSLDRDQPQHF
TRBD1,TRBJ1-2,NA,TRBV4-1,TGCGCCAGCAGCCAAGTCCCCAGGGGGGCTAACTATGGCTACACCTTC,CASSQVPRGANYGYTF
NA,TRBJ1-1,NA,TRBV6-5,TGTGCCAGCAGTTACTCGTTTCACAACGAGGCTGAAGCTTTCTTT,CASSYSFHNEAEAFF
NA,TRBJ2-5,NA,TRBV5-1,TGCGCCAGCAGCTTGGGAGGGTGGCAAGAGACCCAGTACTTC,CASSLGGWQETQYF
TRBD1,TRBJ2-1,NA,TRBV11-3,TGTGCCAGCAGCTGGGGACAGGGGTCCTACAATGAGCAGTTCTTC,CASSWGQGSYNEQFF
TRBD2,TRBJ2-1,NA,TRBV19,TGTGCCAGTAGTTTCCGACTAGCGGGAGCACCGTTCTTC,CASSFRLAGAPFF